In its sample, the clone carrying this T cell receptor beta chain was seen many times. In making diagnoses, clinical symptoms, serum thyroxine and TRAb, thyroid ultrasound and orbital computed tomography were all used. This sample is part of a study of T cells in Graves' hyperthyroidism and ophthalmopathy. Study-wide context: Staff took peripheral blood when the initial diagnosis was made, before any treatment began.

What was amplified from RNA transcripts were TCR beta CDR3 regions. The HTBI primer set drove a first-round RT-PCR of the TCR CDR3. TCRdb processed the multiplex PCR reads anew with MiXCR; each CDR3 protein has one entry. The table shows 450,000 to 550,000 distinct CDR3 sequences, with approximately 25% occurring only once. With 3 bases removed from V and 3 bases from J, the gap between germline ends came to 9 bases. This CDR3 has 13 residues. Germline V gene sequence: CDR1 SGDLS, CDR2 YYNGEE. Material for sequencing was blood. V gene TRBV9 combines with J gene TRBJ1-1; D might be TRBD1 (5 bases). The TCR was taken from a woman aged 25-40 years with Graves' ophthalmopathy. CDR3 amino acids: CASSADSYTEAFF. CDR3 nucleotide sequence: TGTGCCAGCAGCGCCGACAGCTACACTGAAGCTTTCTTT.